The rows below give T cell receptor beta chains drawn from one sample of a study of identical twins' blood T cells. TCRdb re-derived calls from the 5' RACE reads in MiXCR, one entry per CDR3 protein. The data hold fewer than 450,000 distinct CDR3 sequences, with 28% observed a single time. The material sequenced was PBMCs. These receptors all come from a woman aged 18 to 55 in good health. The CDR3 runs from the conserved cysteine through the conserved F or W. Fields, in order: CDR3 DNA, CDR3 protein, clone size, V gene, D gene, J gene. The D gene is left open where the match is weak. Clone size is shown for a subset of rows, as once, few, many or a class of expanded clone.

cdr3_nt: TGTGCCTGGAGTACAGGGGTGGGGAATCAGCCCCAGCATTTT
cdr3_aa: CAWSTGVGNQPQHF
clone_size: .
v_call: TRBV30
d_call: TRBD1
j_call: TRBJ1-5

cdr3_nt: TGTGCCAGCCGTACTGTACAGGGTCTGAGTGGCAATCAGCCCCAGCATTTT
cdr3_aa: CASRTVQGLSGNQPQHF
clone_size: few
v_call: TRBV6-2/TRBV6-3
d_call: .
j_call: TRBJ1-5

cdr3_nt: TGCAGTGCTAGAGTGGATGAGCAGTTCTTC
cdr3_aa: CSARVDEQFF
clone_size: .
v_call: TRBV20-1
d_call: .
j_call: TRBJ2-1

cdr3_nt: TGTGCCAGCAGCAAACGGACAGGCTATGGCTACACCTTC
cdr3_aa: CASSKRTGYGYTF
clone_size: .
v_call: TRBV11-2
d_call: TRBD1
j_call: TRBJ1-2

cdr3_nt: TGTGCCAGCAGTTACTCTGGTGCTACTCACCTCCACTTT
cdr3_aa: CASSYSGATHLHF
clone_size: many
v_call: TRBV6-5
d_call: .
j_call: TRBJ1-6

cdr3_nt: TGCGCCAGCAGCTTACAGGGGTTCACTGAAGCTTTCTTT
cdr3_aa: CASSLQGFTEAFF
clone_size: .
v_call: TRBV5-1
d_call: TRBD1
j_call: TRBJ1-1

cdr3_nt: TGCAGTGCTACGCCTAGTTTAGGGGGAGGCTCTGGGGCCAACGTCCCGACTTTC
cdr3_aa: CSATPSLGGGSGANVPTF
clone_size: few
v_call: TRBV20-1
d_call: .
j_call: TRBJ2-6

cdr3_nt: TGCAGCGTACAGGGACTGGCTGGAAACACCATATATTTT
cdr3_aa: CSVQGLAGNTIYF
clone_size: .
v_call: TRBV29-1
d_call: .
j_call: TRBJ1-3

cdr3_nt: TGTGCCAGCAGCTTAGTGCTTTCGGGGGTCCTTGATGAAAAACTGTTTTTT
cdr3_aa: CASSLVLSGVLDEKLFF
clone_size: .
v_call: TRBV7-2
d_call: .
j_call: TRBJ1-4

cdr3_nt: TGTGCCAGCAGTGAAGGGAGTGGCAGCAATCAGCCCCAGCATTTT
cdr3_aa: CASSEGSGSNQPQHF
clone_size: .
v_call: TRBV6-1
d_call: .
j_call: TRBJ1-5

cdr3_nt: TGTGCCAGCAGCACCGGCCCCGTCACTGAAGCTTTCTTT
cdr3_aa: CASSTGPVTEAFF
clone_size: .
v_call: TRBV7-6
d_call: .
j_call: TRBJ1-1

cdr3_nt: TGCGCCAGCAGCCAGGCCCAGACAGGGGAAGGCTACACCTTC
cdr3_aa: CASSQAQTGEGYTF
clone_size: .
v_call: TRBV4-3
d_call: TRBD1
j_call: TRBJ1-2

cdr3_nt: TGCAGTGCTAGAGAGCCGACAGGGGTCTTGAACACTGAAGCTTTCTTT
cdr3_aa: CSAREPTGVLNTEAFF
clone_size: few
v_call: TRBV20-1
d_call: TRBD1
j_call: TRBJ1-1

cdr3_nt: TGCGCCAGCAGCCAGGGAGCCCCCACTGAAGCTTTCTTT
cdr3_aa: CASSQGAPTEAFF
clone_size: .
v_call: TRBV4-3
d_call: .
j_call: TRBJ1-1

cdr3_nt: TGCGCCAGCAGCCAAGAAGTTCAGGGACTCTCGAATGGCTACACCTTC
cdr3_aa: CASSQEVQGLSNGYTF
clone_size: few
v_call: TRBV4-3
d_call: .
j_call: TRBJ1-2

cdr3_nt: TGTGCCACCAGTGCGAACCGAGGGACAGGGGTCCATTCAACTAATGAAAAACTGTTTTTT
cdr3_aa: CATSANRGTGVHSTNEKLFF
clone_size: few
v_call: TRBV24-1
d_call: TRBD1
j_call: TRBJ1-4

cdr3_nt: TGTGCCAGCAGCCAAGAACAGGAGCTACCCTACAATGAGCAGTTCTTC
cdr3_aa: CASSQEQELPYNEQFF
clone_size: .
v_call: TRBV4-2
d_call: .
j_call: TRBJ2-1

cdr3_nt: TGTGTCAGCGCGTTTAGGGGACAGGGGAACACCGGGGAGCTGTTTTTT
cdr3_aa: CVSAFRGQGNTGELFF
clone_size: .
v_call: TRBV3-1
d_call: TRBD1
j_call: TRBJ2-2

cdr3_nt: TGCAGCGTTCTTCCCCGGACTATGAACACTGAAGCTTTCTTT
cdr3_aa: CSVLPRTMNTEAFF
clone_size: many
v_call: TRBV29-1
d_call: .
j_call: TRBJ1-1

cdr3_nt: TGCAGCGCCCAAGGGAGCGGGGGTGCCGGAGAGACCCAGTACTTC
cdr3_aa: CSAQGSGGAGETQYF
clone_size: .
v_call: TRBV29-1
d_call: TRBD2
j_call: TRBJ2-5

cdr3_nt: TGTGCCAGCAGTCCTTGGACTACATCCTACGAGCAGTACTTC
cdr3_aa: CASSPWTTSYEQYF
clone_size: few
v_call: TRBV6-5
d_call: .
j_call: TRBJ2-7

cdr3_nt: TGTGCCAGCAGCGGAGACAGTTATAGCAATCAGCCCCAGCATTTT
cdr3_aa: CASSGDSYSNQPQHF
clone_size: many
v_call: TRBV6-1
d_call: .
j_call: TRBJ1-5

cdr3_nt: TGCAGTGCCCAAGCGGGGACAGATACGCAGTATTTT
cdr3_aa: CSAQAGTDTQYF
clone_size: .
v_call: TRBV20-1
d_call: TRBD2
j_call: TRBJ2-3

cdr3_nt: TGTGCCAGCAGCACCTCGACAGACATCGCTAACTATGGCTACACCTTC
cdr3_aa: CASSTSTDIANYGYTF
clone_size: many
v_call: TRBV21-1
d_call: .
j_call: TRBJ1-2

cdr3_nt: TGTGCCAGCAGTGAAAAGCTTCCGAATCAGCCCCAGCATTTT
cdr3_aa: CASSEKLPNQPQHF
clone_size: .
v_call: TRBV6-1
d_call: .
j_call: TRBJ1-5

cdr3_nt: TGTGCCAGCAGCCCCCTTATAACACCGAGGGACACTGAAGCTTTCTTT
cdr3_aa: CASSPLITPRDTEAFF
clone_size: many
v_call: TRBV7-9
d_call: .
j_call: TRBJ1-1

cdr3_nt: TGCAGTGCAAACGTCGGGGGACTGAAGACTGAAGCTTTCTTT
cdr3_aa: CSANVGGLKTEAFF
clone_size: .
v_call: TRBV20-1
d_call: .
j_call: TRBJ1-1

cdr3_nt: TGTGCCTGGAGTGGGTCAGCCGGAAATTGGGGAAAACTGTTTTTT
cdr3_aa: CAWSGSAGNWGKLFF
clone_size: .
v_call: TRBV30
d_call: .
j_call: TRBJ1-4

cdr3_nt: TGTGCCACCACGACTAGCGTCAATGAGCAGTTCTTC
cdr3_aa: CATTTSVNEQFF
clone_size: .
v_call: TRBV19
d_call: TRBD2
j_call: TRBJ2-1

cdr3_nt: TGTGCCACCCCTCCGGGGACAGAATTCCATCAGCCCCAGCATTTT
cdr3_aa: CATPPGTEFHQPQHF
clone_size: few
v_call: TRBV18
d_call: TRBD1
j_call: TRBJ1-5

cdr3_nt: TGCAGTGCTACGGGGCCCACATTAGGCTATGGCTACACCTTC
cdr3_aa: CSATGPTLGYGYTF
clone_size: few
v_call: TRBV20-1
d_call: .
j_call: TRBJ1-2

cdr3_nt: TGTGCCAGCAGGGACGGGGGGGTTGGAGATACGCAGTATTTT
cdr3_aa: CASRDGGVGDTQYF
clone_size: .
v_call: TRBV12-3/TRBV12-4
d_call: TRBD2
j_call: TRBJ2-3

cdr3_nt: TGTGCCAGCACTAGGACAGGCTTCTATGGCTACACCTTC
cdr3_aa: CASTRTGFYGYTF
clone_size: .
v_call: TRBV6-1
d_call: TRBD1
j_call: TRBJ1-2

cdr3_nt: TGCGCCAGCAGCTTGGAACCAGACAGGGTCCCTGAAGCTTTCTTT
cdr3_aa: CASSLEPDRVPEAFF
clone_size: .
v_call: TRBV5-1
d_call: TRBD1
j_call: TRBJ1-1

cdr3_nt: TGTGCCAGCAGCGAGCGACAGGGGAAAAGCTCCTACAATGAGCAGTTCTTC
cdr3_aa: CASSERQGKSSYNEQFF
clone_size: .
v_call: TRBV14
d_call: TRBD1
j_call: TRBJ2-1

cdr3_nt: TGCAGTGCTTTCCAACCCCTCGCGGCCACAACTAATGAAAAACTGTTTTTT
cdr3_aa: CSAFQPLAATTNEKLFF
clone_size: few
v_call: TRBV20-1
d_call: .
j_call: TRBJ1-4

cdr3_nt: TGCAGCGTTGGAAGGGCTGCTAACTATGGCTACACCTTC
cdr3_aa: CSVGRAANYGYTF
clone_size: few
v_call: TRBV29-1
d_call: .
j_call: TRBJ1-2

cdr3_nt: TGTGCCAGCAGCGGTCCTACTAATTCACCCCTCCACTTT
cdr3_aa: CASSGPTNSPLHF
clone_size: .
v_call: TRBV2
d_call: .
j_call: TRBJ1-6